The 5 T cell receptor beta chains given below trace back to one sample, sequenced in a study of shared clonotypes between healthy human individuals. Some clones are missing from TCRdb's copy, which holds only in-frame ones; the method was immunoSEQ multiplex PCR. The repertoire has about 1.1 million clones, around 77% of them found once; the top ten carry about 0.89%. What was sequenced was memory CD4+ T cells from PBMCs. Regarding subset: CD45RA-negative fraction. The receptor set was obtained from a man between 18 and 35 years old in good health. Some clones in this sample may be carry-over from other donors' samples.

The chain carries TRBV5-1 and TRBJ2-3; D gene ambiguous. The CDR3 loop spans 11 amino acids. V lost 6 bases and J lost 3, with 5 bases in between. CDR1 is SGHRS, CDR2 YFSETQ, per germline. Here the CDR3 DNA reads TGCGCCAGCACCGTTACAGATACGCAGTATTTT. It is translated as CASTVTDTQYF.

This chain connects TRBV28 to TRBJ1-2; the D gene is possibly TRBD1 (5 bases). The CDR3 length is 14 residues. In germline, CDR1 is MDHEN, CDR2 SYDVKM. Trimming left V 7 bases short and J 7 bases short, with 19 bases between. The CDR3 bases are TGTGCCAGCACCCCACCGGGGGGGAGCTTTGGCTACACCTTC. Protein: CASTPPGGSFGYTF.

The chain links TRBV9 to TRBJ2-3; D is tentatively TRBD1 or TRBD2 (5 bases each). There are 16 residues in the CDR3. With 1 base removed from V and 2 bases from J, the gap between germline ends came to 14 bases. Germline V gene lookup returns CDR1 SGDLS and CDR2 YYNGEE. CDR3 in DNA: TGTGCCAGCAGCGTACACCGGGACCCACCCACAGATACGCAGTATTTT. Its translation is CASSVHRDPPTDTQYF.

This clone was picked up a small number of times. This chain joins TRBV30 and TRBJ1-2, with a tentative D call TRBD1 (5 bases). Germline CDR1 is GTSNPN and CDR2 is SVGIG (reference sequence). Between the trimmed V and J ends, which lost 2 bases and 3 bases, there was a span of 10 bases. The CDR3 runs to 13 residues. The CDR3 spells CAWSPSRDYGYTF. The CDR3 DNA sequence: TGTGCCTGGAGTCCGAGCAGGGACTATGGCTACACCTTC.

This rearrangement joins TRBV2 to TRBJ1-1; D is possibly TRBD1 (5 bases). Germline CDR1 and CDR2: SNHLY and FYNNEI. Trimming stripped 6 bases from V and 0 bases from J, with 8 bases between. This CDR3 has 13 residues. The CDR3 loop is CASRTDLNTEAFF. The CDR3, as DNA: TGTGCCAGCAGGACAGACCTGAACACTGAAGCTTTCTTT.